The 20 T cell receptor beta chains reported below all come from one sample, sequenced in a study of T-cell reconstitution after alpha-beta-depleted transplantation in children. Molecular barcoding with unique molecular identifiers was used for the TCRbeta library. TCRdb re-called the PCR reads with MiXCR, one entry per CDR3 protein. Of about 600,000 distinct CDR3 sequences in the sample, roughly a tenth were seen once. This material consisted of PBMCs from the stem cell graft donor, taken from the stem cell graft. These receptors originate from a human donor who donated a stem cell graft to a child with acute myeloid leukemia.

The table lists this clonotype with many counts. This chain connects TRBV10-3 to TRBJ2-1; 8 nucleotides line up with TRBD2. Trimming at V came to 3 bases and at J to 7 bases, leaving 5 bases not matched to a gene. This CDR3 is built from 14 residues. Germline V lookup: CDR1 ENHRY, CDR2 SYGVKD. CDR3: CAISELADPNEQFF. The CDR3 DNA follows: TGTGCCATCAGTGAACTAGCGGATCCAAATGAGCAGTTCTTC.

This clonotype was seen many times. The chain employs TRBV4-3 and TRBJ1-4, with a possible D match to TRBD1 (5 bases). The V gene's germline CDR1 is LGHNA and CDR2 YSLEER. V lost 1 base and J 6 bases, leaving 12 bases between the germline ends. The CDR3 contains 15 residues. Written as DNA, the CDR3 is TGCGCCAGCAGCCAAGGATCGGGGGGTTATGAAAAACTGTTTTTT. This gives the protein CASSQGSGGYEKLFF.

The V gene is TRBV14, the J gene TRBJ2-1; 10 bases agree with TRBD2. CDR1 is SGHDN, CDR2 FVKESK, per germline. The V segment lost 1 base and the J segment 8 bases; nucleotides outside the gene matches: 8. The CDR3 is made up of 16 amino acids. The CDR3 region is CASSQGWGLAPYEQFF. The CDR3 bases are TGTGCCAGCAGCCAAGGGTGGGGACTAGCGCCCTATGAGCAGTTCTTC. The full variable domain, its missing parts supplied by reference TRBV14 and TRBJ2-1, is EAGVTQFPSHSVIEKGQTVTLRCDPISGHDNLYWYRRVMGKEIKFLLHFVKESKQDESGMPNNRFLAERTGGTYSTLKVQPAELEDSGVYFCASSQGWGLAPYEQFFGPGTRLTVL.

This clonotype was seen at least ten times. V is TRBV20-1 and J is TRBJ2-5, with 7 bases matching TRBD1. This CDR3 spans 15 amino acids. Germline loops: CDR1 DFQATT, CDR2 SNEGSKA (reference sequence). J lost 1 base, V lost 5 bases, and 10 bases had no gene match. The CDR3 sequence is CSAPKTGQAQETQYF. The CDR3 nucleotides are TGCAGTGCTCCGAAAACCGGACAGGCCCAAGAGACCCAGTACTTC.

The table lists this clonotype with many counts. The genes are TRBV29-1 and TRBJ2-5, with TRBD2 matching 7 bases. The CDR3 extends over 13 amino acids. Germline V CDR1 and CDR2: SQVTM, ANQGSEA. V shed 4 bases and J 1 base; nucleotides not matched to a gene: 3. In DNA, the CDR3 is TGCAGCGTTGCCGGGGGGAGCCAAGAGACCCAGTACTTC. Amino acid sequence: CSVAGGSQETQYF.

The chain uses TRBV5-6 and TRBJ2-2; no reliable D call. The CDR3 is made up of 16 amino acids. Deletions cut 1 base from V and 2 bases from J, with 12 bases between. Germline V lookup: CDR1 SGHDT, CDR2 YYEEEE. The CDR3 bases are TGTGCCAGCAGCTTGTACTCGCGCCAAAACACCGGGGAGCTGTTTTTT. This translates into CASSLYSRQNTGELFF.

Of note for this clonotype: One end of the junction is discordant with germline, which a read error may explain. This rearrangement joins TRBV6-1 to TRBJ2-2, with TRBD1 as a possible D gene (5 bases). Germline CDR1 MNHNS, CDR2 SASEGT. The CDR3 is made up of 14 amino acids. The CDR3 loop reads CAGRLRQPTGELFF. The CDR3 nucleotides read TGTGCCGGCAGGCTAAGACAGCCCACCGGGGAGCTGTTTTTT.

The V call is TRBV10-2, the J call TRBJ2-7; D is unresolved. CDR1 and CDR2 from the germline V gene are WSHSY and SAAADI. The V gene lost 5 bases and the J gene lost 7 bases, with 9 bases spanning the gap. The CDR3 extends over 11 amino acids. Here the CDR3 DNA reads TGCGCCAGCAGTTTTTCAGAAGAGCAGTACTTC. Its translation: CASSFSEEQYF.

This clonotype was seen repeatedly, ten times or more. The chain uses TRBV29-1 and TRBJ2-7; TRBD2 might be the D (6 bases). CDR3 size: 12 residues. V lost 5 bases and J lost 2, with 10 bases in between. Looked up from germline, CDR1 is SQVTM and CDR2 is ANQGSEA. The CDR3 DNA is TGCAGCGTTAGGAGGGGTCCCTACGAGCAGTACTTC. Protein product: CSVRRGPYEQYF.

This clonotype was counted many times. The rearrangement links TRBV5-1 to TRBJ2-7; the match to TRBD1 covers 8 bases. Per germline, CDR1 SGHRS and CDR2 YFSETQ. This CDR3 is built from 15 residues. V trimming: 4 bases; J trimming: 5 bases; junction bases outside the gene matches: 11. CDR3 protein: CASSRAGTGANEQYF. The CDR3 DNA reads as TGCGCCAGCAGCCGGGCCGGGACAGGAGCGAACGAGCAGTACTTC.

This clonotype was counted a few times. CDR3 bases: TGTGCCACCACAAGGGGGGGGTTTAGCGGGAGGAACAATGAGCAGTTCTTC. Encoded protein: CATTRGGFSGRNNEQFF. V usage is TRBV15 and J usage is TRBJ2-1; 10 positions agree with TRBD2. Unmatched junction bases numbered 14, after V lost 7 bases and J lost 5 bases. Germline CDR1 LNHNV, CDR2 YYDKDF (reference sequence). This CDR3 is built from 17 residues.

This rearrangement joins TRBV4-3 to TRBJ2-1; D remains ambiguous. V lost 0 bases, J lost 6 bases, and 12 bases lay in between. CDR3 length equals 15 residues. Germline assignment: CDR1 LGHNA and CDR2 YSLEER. This chain's CDR3 is CASSQDSGLPNEQFF. In DNA form, the CDR3 reads TGCGCCAGCAGCCAAGACTCGGGTCTCCCCAATGAGCAGTTCTTC.

In this sample, this clonotype turned up many times. This chain connects TRBV7-2 to TRBJ2-7, with no clear D. CDR3 length: 15 residues. The V end lost 5 bases, the J end lost 0 bases, and 14 bases lay between the germline ends. Germline V gene lookup returns CDR1 SGHTA and CDR2 FQGNSA. The DNA for the CDR3 is TGTGCCAGCAGCCAATTAGGCCCGAGCTCCTACGAGCAGTACTTC. Translation gives CASSQLGPSSYEQYF.

The chain links TRBV9 to TRBJ1-1; D is unresolved. From germline, CDR1 is SGDLS and CDR2 YYNGEE. V was trimmed by 4 bases and J by 4 bases, leaving 14 bases between them. This CDR3 spans 14 amino acids. The CDR3 DNA reads as TGTGCCAGCAGCCCAACACTATTAACCACTGAAGCTTTCTTT. It codes for CASSPTLLTTEAFF.

The rearrangement uses TRBV20-1 and TRBJ1-1, with D possibly TRBD1 on 6 matching bases. CDR3 size: 15 residues. Germline V lookup: CDR1 DFQATT, CDR2 SNEGSKA (reference sequence). Trimming removed 2 bases at V and 3 bases at J, with 16 bases between. The CDR3 loop is CSARKGGRRYTEAFF. The CDR3 region has the DNA TGCAGTGCTAGAAAGGGGGGGCGGAGATACACTGAAGCTTTCTTT.

The chain has TRBV7-9 and TRBJ2-7, with no clear D. CDR1 is SEHNR, CDR2 FQNEAQ, per germline (reference sequence). The CDR3 length is 16 residues. Trimming stripped 7 bases from V and 3 bases from J, with 22 bases between. The CDR3 spells CASKPQDGLYVYEQYF. As DNA, the CDR3 is TGTGCCAGCAAACCCCAGGACGGTTTATACGTCTACGAGCAGTACTTC.

There are a few counts of this clonotype. The CDR3 coding sequence is TGTGCCAGCAGCCCTTTTGGGGGGGCCCCGACTGAAGCTTTCTTT. This encodes CASSPFGGAPTEAFF. The chain employs TRBV4-2 and TRBJ1-1; maybe TRBD1 (6 bases). The CDR3 is made up of 15 amino acids. Germline CDR1 is LGHNA and CDR2 is YNFKEQ. The V end lost 4 bases, the J end lost 5 bases, and 17 bases lay between the germline ends.

The V call is TRBV10-3, the J call TRBJ2-1; 8 positions agree with TRBD2. Germline values: CDR1 ENHRY, CDR2 SYGVKD. The CDR3 is made up of 20 amino acids. J gave up 4 bases and V 3 bases, and 20 bases lay outside the gene matches. CDR3 nucleotides: TGTGCCATCAGTGACCCATATCCCCCCAAGGGTAGCGGGGTTTACAATGAGCAGTTCTTC. Encoded protein: CAISDPYPPKGSGVYNEQFF.

The CDR3 region is CASTRTNGVHEQFF. The CDR3 coding sequence is TGTGCCAGCACCAGAACAAACGGGGTTCATGAGCAGTTCTTC. The chain couples TRBV6-2 or TRBV6-3 to TRBJ2-1; a possible D gene is TRBD2 (5 bases). The CDR3 extends over 14 amino acids. V lost 7 bases and J 8 bases, leaving 18 bases between the germline ends. In germline, CDR1 is MNHEY, CDR2 SVGEGT.

The table lists this clonotype with many counts. This chain connects TRBV6-1 to TRBJ2-1, with D possibly TRBD2 on 6 matching bases. V lost 6 bases and J lost 0, with 12 bases in between. The CDR3 is made up of 15 amino acids. Germline lookup yields CDR1 MNHNS and CDR2 SASEGT. The DNA of the CDR3 is TGTGCCAGCAGCCGGGACTGGAGCTCCTACAATGAGCAGTTCTTC. Its protein is CASSRDWSSYNEQFF.